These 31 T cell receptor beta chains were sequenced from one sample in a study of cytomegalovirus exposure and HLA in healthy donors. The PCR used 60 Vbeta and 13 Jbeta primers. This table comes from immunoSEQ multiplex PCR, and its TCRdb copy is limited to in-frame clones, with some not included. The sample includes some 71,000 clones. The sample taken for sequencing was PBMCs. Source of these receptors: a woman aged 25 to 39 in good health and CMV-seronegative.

The CDR3 DNA reads TGTGCCAGCAGCTTAGAAGCGGCGAGGAGCTCCTACGAGCAGTACTTC. Protein sequence: CASSLEAARSSYEQYF. The gene calls are TRBV11-2 and TRBJ2-7; weak D call: TRBD2 (5 bases). The CDR3 is made up of 16 amino acids. Per germline, CDR1 SGHAT and CDR2 FQNNGV. The germline V and J ends were trimmed by 0 bases and 0 bases, with 12 bases remaining between them.

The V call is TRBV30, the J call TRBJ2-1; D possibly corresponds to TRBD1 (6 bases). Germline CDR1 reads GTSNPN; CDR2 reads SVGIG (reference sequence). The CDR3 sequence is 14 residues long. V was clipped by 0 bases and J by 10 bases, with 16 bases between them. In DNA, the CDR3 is TGTGCCTGGAGTGTAGGTGCGACAGGCGGGGAGCAGTTCTTC. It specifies CAWSVGATGGEQFF. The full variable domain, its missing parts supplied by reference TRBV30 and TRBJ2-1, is SQTIHQWPATLVQPVGSPLSLECTVEGTSNPNLYWYRQAAGRGLQLLFYSVGIGQISSEVPQNLSASRPQDRQFILSSKKLLLSDSGFYLCAWSVGATGGEQFFGPGTRLTVL.

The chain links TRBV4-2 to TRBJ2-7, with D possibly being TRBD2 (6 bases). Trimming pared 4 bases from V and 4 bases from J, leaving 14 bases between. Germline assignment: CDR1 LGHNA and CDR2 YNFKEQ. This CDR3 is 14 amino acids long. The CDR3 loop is CASSLPGTSYEQYF. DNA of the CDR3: TGTGCCAGCAGCCTACCCGGGACTTCATACGAGCAGTACTTC.

CDR3 protein: CARFGGQGWGTGELFF. The CDR3 DNA reads as TGTGCCAGATTCGGGGGACAGGGCTGGGGGACCGGGGAGCTGTTTTTT. The chain employs TRBV6-4 and TRBJ2-2; TRBD1 matches at 9 bases. With V trimmed by 9 bases and J by 5 bases, 13 bases remained unmatched. The CDR3 contains 16 residues. Looked up from germline, CDR1 is MRHNA and CDR2 is SNTAGT.

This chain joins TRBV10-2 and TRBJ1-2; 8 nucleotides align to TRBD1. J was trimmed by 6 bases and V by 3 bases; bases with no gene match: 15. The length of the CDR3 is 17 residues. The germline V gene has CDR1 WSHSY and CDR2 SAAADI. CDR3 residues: CASSDPFTQGVVDGYTF. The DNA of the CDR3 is TGCGCCAGCAGTGACCCATTCACACAGGGGGTAGTGGATGGCTACACCTTC.

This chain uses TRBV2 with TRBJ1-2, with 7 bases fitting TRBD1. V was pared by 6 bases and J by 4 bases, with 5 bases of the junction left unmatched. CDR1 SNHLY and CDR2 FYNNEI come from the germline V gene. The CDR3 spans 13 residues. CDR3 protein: CASSLQGPYGYTF. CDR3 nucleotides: TGTGCCAGCAGCTTACAGGGGCCCTATGGCTACACCTTC. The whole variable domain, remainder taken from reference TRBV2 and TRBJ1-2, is EPEVTQTPSHQVTQMGQEVILRCVPISNHLYFYWYRQILGQKVEFLVSFYNNEISEKSEIFDDQFSVERPDGSNFTLKIRSTKLEDSAMYFCASSLQGPYGYTFGSGTRLTVV.

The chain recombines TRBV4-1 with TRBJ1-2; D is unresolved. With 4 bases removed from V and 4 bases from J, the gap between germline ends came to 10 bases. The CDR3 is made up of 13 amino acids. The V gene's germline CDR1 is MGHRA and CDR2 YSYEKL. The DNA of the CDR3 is TGCGCCAGCAGCCCCTATTTGTCCTATGGCTACACCTTC. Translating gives CASSPYLSYGYTF.

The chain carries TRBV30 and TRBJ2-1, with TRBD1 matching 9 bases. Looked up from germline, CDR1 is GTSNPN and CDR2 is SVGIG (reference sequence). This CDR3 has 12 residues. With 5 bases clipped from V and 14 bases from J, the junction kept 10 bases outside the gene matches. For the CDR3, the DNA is TGTGCCTGGGAACCGGGACAGGGTTTTAAGTTCTTC. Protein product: CAWEPGQGFKFF.

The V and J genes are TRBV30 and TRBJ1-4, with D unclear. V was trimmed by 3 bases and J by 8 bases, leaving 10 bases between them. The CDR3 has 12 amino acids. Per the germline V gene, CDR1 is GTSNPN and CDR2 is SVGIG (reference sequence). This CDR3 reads CAWSSTREKLFF. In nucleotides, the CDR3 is TGTGCCTGGAGCTCGACAAGGGAAAAACTGTTTTTT.

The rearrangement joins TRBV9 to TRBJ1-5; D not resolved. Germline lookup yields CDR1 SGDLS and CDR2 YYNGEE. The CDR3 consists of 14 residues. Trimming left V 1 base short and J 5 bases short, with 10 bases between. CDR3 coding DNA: TGTGCCAGCAGCGTATACGCAGGTGATCAGCCCCAGCATTTT. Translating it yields CASSVYAGDQPQHF.

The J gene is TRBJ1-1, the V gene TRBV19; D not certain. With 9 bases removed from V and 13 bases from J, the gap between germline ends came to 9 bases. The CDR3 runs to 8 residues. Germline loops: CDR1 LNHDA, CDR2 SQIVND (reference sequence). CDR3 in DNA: TGTGCCAGCGGAGAGGGTTTCTTT. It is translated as CASGEGFF.

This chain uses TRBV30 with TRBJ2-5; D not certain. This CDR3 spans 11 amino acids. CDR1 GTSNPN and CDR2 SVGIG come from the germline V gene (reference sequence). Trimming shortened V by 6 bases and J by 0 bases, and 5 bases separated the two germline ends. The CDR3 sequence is CACRDQETQYF. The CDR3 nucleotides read TGTGCCTGCCGGGACCAAGAGACCCAGTACTTC.

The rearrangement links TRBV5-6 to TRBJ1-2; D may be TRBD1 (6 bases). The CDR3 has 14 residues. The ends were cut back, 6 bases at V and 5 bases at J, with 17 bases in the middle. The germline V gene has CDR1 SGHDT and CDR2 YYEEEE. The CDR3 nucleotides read TGTGCCAGCAACCCGCTATACAGGGAATATGGCTACACCTTC. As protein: CASNPLYREYGYTF.

The CDR3: CSATLGTRGYTF. The CDR3 DNA reads as TGCAGCGCAACTTTGGGGACAAGAGGCTACACCTTC. This chain links TRBV29-1 with TRBJ1-2; D might be TRBD1 (6 bases). Germline-derived CDR1 and CDR2 are SQVTM and ANQGSEA. This CDR3 contains 12 residues. V was trimmed by 7 bases and J by 8 bases, leaving 17 bases between them.

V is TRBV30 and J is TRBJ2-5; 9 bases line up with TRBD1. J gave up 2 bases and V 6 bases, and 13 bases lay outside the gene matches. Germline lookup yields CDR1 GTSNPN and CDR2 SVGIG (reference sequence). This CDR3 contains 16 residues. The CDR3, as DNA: TGTGCCTGTTGGGACCGGGACAGGGACCCACAAGAGACCCAGTACTTC. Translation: CACWDRDRDPQETQYF.

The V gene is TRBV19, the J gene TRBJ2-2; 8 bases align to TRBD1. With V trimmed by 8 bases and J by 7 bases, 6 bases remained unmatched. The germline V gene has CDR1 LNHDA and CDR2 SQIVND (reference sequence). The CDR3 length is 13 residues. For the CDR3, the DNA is TGTGCCAGTGGGACAGGATCCGGCGGGGAGCTGTTTTTT. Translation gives CASGTGSGGELFF.

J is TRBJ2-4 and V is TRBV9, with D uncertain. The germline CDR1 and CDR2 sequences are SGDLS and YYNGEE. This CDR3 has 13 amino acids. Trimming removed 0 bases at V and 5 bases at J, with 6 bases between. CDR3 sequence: CASSVGSENIQYF. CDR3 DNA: TGTGCCAGCAGCGTAGGTTCGGAAAACATTCAGTACTTC.

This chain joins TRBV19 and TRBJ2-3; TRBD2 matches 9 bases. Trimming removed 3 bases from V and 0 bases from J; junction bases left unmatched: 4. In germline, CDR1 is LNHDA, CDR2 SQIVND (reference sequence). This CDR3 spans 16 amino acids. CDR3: CASSIVAGASTDTQYF. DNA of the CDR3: TGTGCCAGTAGTATCGTAGCGGGGGCTAGCACAGATACGCAGTATTTT.

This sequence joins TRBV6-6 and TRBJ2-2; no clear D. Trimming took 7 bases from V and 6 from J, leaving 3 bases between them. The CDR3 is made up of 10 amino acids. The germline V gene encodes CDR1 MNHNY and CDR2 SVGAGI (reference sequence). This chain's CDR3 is CASTAGELFF. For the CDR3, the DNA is TGTGCCAGCACCGCCGGGGAGCTGTTTTTT.

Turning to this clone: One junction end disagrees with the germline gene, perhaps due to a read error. Here the CDR3 DNA reads TGTGCCAGCAGCGCCTTAGGGACAGAACTCTACAATGAGCAATTCTTC. It specifies CASSALGTELYNEQFF. The V call is TRBV9, the J call TRBJ2-1, with 7 bases lining up with TRBD1. This CDR3 is built from 16 residues. Germline CDR1 reads SGDLS; CDR2 reads YYNGEE.

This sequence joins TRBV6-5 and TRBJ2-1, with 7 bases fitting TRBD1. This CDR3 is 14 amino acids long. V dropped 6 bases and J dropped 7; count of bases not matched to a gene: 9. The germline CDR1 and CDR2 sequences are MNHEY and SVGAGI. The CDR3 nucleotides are TGTGCCAGCAGCCTTCGGGGACAGCGTAATGAGCAGTTCTTC. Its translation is CASSLRGQRNEQFF.

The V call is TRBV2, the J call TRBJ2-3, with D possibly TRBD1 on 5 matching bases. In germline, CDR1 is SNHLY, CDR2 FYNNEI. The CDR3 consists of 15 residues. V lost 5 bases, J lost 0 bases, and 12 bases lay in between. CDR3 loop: CASSRQTSSTDTQYF. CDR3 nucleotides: TGTGCCAGCAGTCGACAGACCTCTAGCACAGATACGCAGTATTTT.

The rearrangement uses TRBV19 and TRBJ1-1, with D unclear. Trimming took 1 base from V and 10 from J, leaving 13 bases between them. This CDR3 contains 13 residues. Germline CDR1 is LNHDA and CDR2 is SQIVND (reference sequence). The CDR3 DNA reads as TGTGCCAGTAGTATAGCCTCTGCGGGCGGAGCTTTCTTT. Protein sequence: CASSIASAGGAFF.

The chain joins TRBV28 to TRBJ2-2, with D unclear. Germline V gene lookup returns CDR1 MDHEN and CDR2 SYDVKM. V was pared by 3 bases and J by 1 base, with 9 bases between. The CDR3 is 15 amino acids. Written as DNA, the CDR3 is TGTGCCAGCAGTTTCCGACTCCGGAACACCGGGGAGCTGTTTTTT. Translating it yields CASSFRLRNTGELFF.

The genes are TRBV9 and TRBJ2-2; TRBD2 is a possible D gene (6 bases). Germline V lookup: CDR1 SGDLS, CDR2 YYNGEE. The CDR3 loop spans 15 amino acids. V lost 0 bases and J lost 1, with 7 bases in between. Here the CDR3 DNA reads TGTGCCAGCAGCGTAGGGGGAGGGAACACCGGGGAGCTGTTTTTT. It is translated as CASSVGGGNTGELFF.

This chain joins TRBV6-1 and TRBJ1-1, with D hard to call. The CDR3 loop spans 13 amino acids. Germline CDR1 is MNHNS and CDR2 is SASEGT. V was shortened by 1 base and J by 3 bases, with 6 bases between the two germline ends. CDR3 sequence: CASSEGAYTEAFF. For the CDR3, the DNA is TGTGCCAGCAGTGAAGGGGCATACACTGAAGCTTTCTTT.

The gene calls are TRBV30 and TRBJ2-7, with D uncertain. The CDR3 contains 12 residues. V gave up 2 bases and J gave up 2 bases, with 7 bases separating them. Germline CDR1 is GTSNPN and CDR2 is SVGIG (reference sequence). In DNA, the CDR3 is TGTGCCTGGAGTCTCCTAGCCTACGAGCAGTACTTC. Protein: CAWSLLAYEQYF.

The chain's CDR3 is CASSLVGQGRYNEQFF. Here the CDR3 DNA reads TGTGCCAGCAGCTTAGTTGGGCAGGGGCGATACAATGAGCAGTTCTTC. The chain carries TRBV7-2 and TRBJ2-1; D possibly corresponds to TRBD1 (6 bases). In germline, CDR1 is SGHTA, CDR2 FQGNSA. CDR3 size: 16 residues. Deletions cut 1 base from V and 4 bases from J, with 14 bases between.

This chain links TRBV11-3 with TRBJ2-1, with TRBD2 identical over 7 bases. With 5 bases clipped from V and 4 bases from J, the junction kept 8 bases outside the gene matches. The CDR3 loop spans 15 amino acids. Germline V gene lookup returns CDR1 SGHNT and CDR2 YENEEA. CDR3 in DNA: TGTGCCAGCAGCCAGACTAGGGAGGGTTACAATGAGCAGTTCTTC. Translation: CASSQTREGYNEQFF.

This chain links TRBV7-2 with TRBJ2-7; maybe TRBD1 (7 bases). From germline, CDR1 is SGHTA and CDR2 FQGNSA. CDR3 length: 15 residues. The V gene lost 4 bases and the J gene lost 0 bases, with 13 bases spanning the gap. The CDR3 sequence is CASSSPGGFSYEQYF. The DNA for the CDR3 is TGTGCCAGCAGCTCGCCAGGGGGGTTCTCCTACGAGCAGTACTTC.

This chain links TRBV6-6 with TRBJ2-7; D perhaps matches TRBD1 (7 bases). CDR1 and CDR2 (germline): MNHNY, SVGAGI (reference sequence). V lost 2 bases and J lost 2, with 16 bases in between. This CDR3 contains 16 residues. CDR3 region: CASSYGGTADAYEQYF. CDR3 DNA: TGTGCCAGCAGTTACGGGGGGACAGCAGACGCCTACGAGCAGTACTTC.